This TCR beta chain was sequenced for a study of blood T cells in healthy people across ages. Then a second PCR, running roughly 6 to 11 cycles, was carried out with a sample-barcoded 5' primer and a J-beta primer mix. TCRdb ran MiXCR on the 5' RACE reads and lists one entry per CDR3 protein. The table records under 1,000,000 distinct CDR3 sequences, about 42% of them present only once. Study-wide results and limits: The study found more naive CD4+ cells and higher diversity in long-lived than aged donors. The study regarded diversity estimates from one million T cells as underestimates. While age rose, TCR beta diversity per million T cells dropped in a roughly linear way.

This clonotype has more than one count but fewer than ten. The target antigen is unknown. The total RNA that was extracted per sample amounted to at least 5 micrograms. The sequencing sample was made of blood. The origin of this receptor is a man aged 80 or over in good health.

This chain's CDR3 is CASSLGGFSYNEQFF. The CDR3 coding sequence is TGCGCCAGCAGCTTGGGGGGATTTTCCTACAATGAGCAGTTCTTC. The chain has TRBV5-1 and TRBJ2-1; the D is unclear. Trimming removed 0 bases from V and 1 base from J, with 8 bases in between. Per the germline V gene, CDR1 is SGHRS and CDR2 is YFSETQ. This CDR3 region has 15 residues.